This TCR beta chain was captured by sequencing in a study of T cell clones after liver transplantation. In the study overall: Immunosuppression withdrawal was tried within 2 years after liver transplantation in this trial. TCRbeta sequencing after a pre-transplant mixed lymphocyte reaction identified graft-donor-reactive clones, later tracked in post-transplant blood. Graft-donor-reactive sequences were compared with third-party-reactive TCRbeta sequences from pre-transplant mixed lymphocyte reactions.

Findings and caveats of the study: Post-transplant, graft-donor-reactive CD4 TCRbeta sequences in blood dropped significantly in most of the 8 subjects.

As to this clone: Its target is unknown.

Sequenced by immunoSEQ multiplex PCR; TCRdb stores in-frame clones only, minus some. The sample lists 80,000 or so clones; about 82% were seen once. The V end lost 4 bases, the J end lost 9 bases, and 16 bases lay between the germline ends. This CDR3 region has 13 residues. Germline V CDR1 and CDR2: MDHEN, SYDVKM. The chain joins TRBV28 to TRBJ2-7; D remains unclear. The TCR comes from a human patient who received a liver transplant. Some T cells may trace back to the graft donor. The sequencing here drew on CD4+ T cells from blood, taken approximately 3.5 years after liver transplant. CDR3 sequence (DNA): TGTGCCAGCAGTTCCCATCGACCCGACGGGCAGTACTTC. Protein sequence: CASSSHRPDGQYF.